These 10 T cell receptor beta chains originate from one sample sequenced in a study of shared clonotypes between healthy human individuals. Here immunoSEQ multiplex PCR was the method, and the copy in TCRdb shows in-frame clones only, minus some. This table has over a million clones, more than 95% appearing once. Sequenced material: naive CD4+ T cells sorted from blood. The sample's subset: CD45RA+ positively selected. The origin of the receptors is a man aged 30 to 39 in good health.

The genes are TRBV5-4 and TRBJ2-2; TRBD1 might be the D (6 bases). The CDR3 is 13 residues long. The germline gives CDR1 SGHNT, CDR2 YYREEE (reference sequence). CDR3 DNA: TGTGCTCCTTCGGACAGGAACACCGGGGAGCTGTTTTTT. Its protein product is CAPSDRNTGELFF.

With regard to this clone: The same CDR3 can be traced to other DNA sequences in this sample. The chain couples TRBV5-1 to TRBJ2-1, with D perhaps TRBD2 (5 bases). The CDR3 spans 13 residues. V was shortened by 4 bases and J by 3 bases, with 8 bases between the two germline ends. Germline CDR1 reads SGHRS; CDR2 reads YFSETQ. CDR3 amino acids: CASSLGVYNEQFF. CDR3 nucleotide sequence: TGCGCCAGCAGCCTCGGGGTCTACAATGAGCAGTTCTTC.

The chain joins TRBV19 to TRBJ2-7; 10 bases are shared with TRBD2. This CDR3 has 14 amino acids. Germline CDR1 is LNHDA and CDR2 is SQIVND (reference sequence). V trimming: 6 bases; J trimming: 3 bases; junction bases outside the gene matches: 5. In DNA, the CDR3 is TGTGCCAGTAGGTCTAGCGGGAGACACTACGAGCAGTACTTC. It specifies CASRSSGRHYEQYF.

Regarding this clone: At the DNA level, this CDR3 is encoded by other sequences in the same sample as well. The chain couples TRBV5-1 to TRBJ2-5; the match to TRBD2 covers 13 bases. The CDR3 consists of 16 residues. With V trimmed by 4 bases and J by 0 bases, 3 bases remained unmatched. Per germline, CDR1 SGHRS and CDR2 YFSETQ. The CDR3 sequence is CASSPGLAGNQETQYF. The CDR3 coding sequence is TGCGCCAGCAGCCCGGGACTAGCGGGAAACCAAGAGACCCAGTACTTC.

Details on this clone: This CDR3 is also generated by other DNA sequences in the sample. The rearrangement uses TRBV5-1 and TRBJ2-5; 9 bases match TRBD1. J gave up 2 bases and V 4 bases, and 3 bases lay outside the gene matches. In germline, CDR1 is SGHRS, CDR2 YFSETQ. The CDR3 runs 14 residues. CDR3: CASSLTGGQETQYF. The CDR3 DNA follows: TGCGCCAGCAGCCTGACAGGGGGGCAAGAGACCCAGTACTTC.

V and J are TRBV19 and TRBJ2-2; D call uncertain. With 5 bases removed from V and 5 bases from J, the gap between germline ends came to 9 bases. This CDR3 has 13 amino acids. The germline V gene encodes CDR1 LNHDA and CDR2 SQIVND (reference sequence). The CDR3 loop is CASSLMRTGELFF. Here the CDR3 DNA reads TGTGCCAGTAGTTTAATGCGGACCGGGGAGCTGTTTTTT.

The CDR3 nucleotides are TGTGCCAGTAGTCCTCCATCGCTGCCGTTCGAGCAGTACTTC. Translating it yields CASSPPSLPFEQYF. The chain is built from TRBV19 and TRBJ2-7; D remains ambiguous. Germline CDR1 LNHDA, CDR2 SQIVND (reference sequence). The V end was cut by 5 bases, the J end by 6 bases, with 17 bases between. There are 14 residues in the CDR3.

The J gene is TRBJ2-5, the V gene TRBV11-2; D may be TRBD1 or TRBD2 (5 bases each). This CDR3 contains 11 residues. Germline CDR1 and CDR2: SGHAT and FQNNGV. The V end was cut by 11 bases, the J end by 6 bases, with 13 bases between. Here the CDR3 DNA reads TGTGCCTCTTCCGGGGCACAGACCCAGTACTTC. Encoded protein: CASSGAQTQYF.

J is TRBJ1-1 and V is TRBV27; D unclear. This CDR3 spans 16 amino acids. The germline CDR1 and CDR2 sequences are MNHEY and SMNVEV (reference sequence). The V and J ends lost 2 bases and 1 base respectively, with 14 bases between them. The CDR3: CASSLNREQRNTEAFF. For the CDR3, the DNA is TGTGCCAGCAGTTTAAATCGGGAACAGAGGAACACTGAAGCTTTCTTT.

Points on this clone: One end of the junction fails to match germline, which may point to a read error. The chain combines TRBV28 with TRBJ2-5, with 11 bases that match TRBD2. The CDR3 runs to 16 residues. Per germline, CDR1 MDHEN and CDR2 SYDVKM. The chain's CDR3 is CASRVPGTSGRPDLNF. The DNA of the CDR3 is TGTGCCAGCAGAGTACCCGGGACTAGCGGACGCCCCGACCTTAACTTC.